Given below is one TCR beta chain in context. V lost 7 bases, J lost 0 bases, and 10 bases lay in between. Per germline, CDR1 SNHLY and CDR2 FYNNEI. The CDR3 sequence is 14 residues long. The entry originates in a study of blood T cell repertoires in COVID-19. Study-wide background: The origin of the acute and convalescent COVID-19 samples was the United States, Italy and Spain.

As originally analysed: It was from reference gene primer amplification that nucleated cell counts were estimated. Data came from immunoSEQ multiplex PCR; TCRdb stores just in-frame clones and leaves some out. From that table come the V and J calls and clone size; the DNA was used to work out D and trimming. Of about 330,000 clones listed, 65% to 90% are singletons. Sequencing was done on a sample of peripheral blood. The TCR comes from a human donor in a cohort sampled during active COVID-19. The chain carries TRBV2 and TRBJ1-5, with D perhaps matching TRBD1 (5 bases). This CDR3 is CASKFRVSNQPQHF. CDR3 in DNA: TGTGCCAGCAAGTTCAGGGTTAGCAATCAGCCCCAGCATTTT.